This T cell receptor beta chain came from a study of T cell repertoires in aging, cancer and after chemotherapy. Overall study: Donors were grouped into six age bands spanning 30 or younger through 70 or older. Study-wide results and caveats: Age-matched healthy donors had significantly more diverse, less clonal blood TCR repertoires than untreated cancer patients. Loss of evenness, beyond lost richness, contributed to age-related TCR diversity decline in cancer patients. These repertoire data do not allow conclusions about immunological memory after chemotherapy.

This clonotype was observed a single time. The target antigen is unknown. The CDR3 consists of 14 residues. Germline lookup yields CDR1 KGHSH and CDR2 LQKENI. V was pared by 3 bases and J by 2 bases, with 11 bases between. Multiplex touch-down PCR with TRB-A/B primers amplified rearranged V-D-J TRB sequences. Each CDR3 protein gets one entry after TCRdb re-called the multiplex PCR reads with MiXCR. The data hold around 15,000 distinct CDR3 sequences, with about 46% observed a single time. Peripheral blood genomic DNA, not sorted cells or RNA, was the template. The V gene is TRBV18, the J gene TRBJ2-7; D not certain. This TCR derives from a human donor in good health. Sequencing used blood. The CDR3 DNA reads TGTGCCAGCTCACCGGCGACCGCAGCCTACGAGCAGTACTTC. It codes for CASSPATAAYEQYF. Using reference TRBV18 and TRBJ2-7 for the parts outside the CDR3, the full variable domain is NAGVMQNPRHLVRRRGQEARLRCSPMKGHSHVYWYRQLPEEGLKFMVYLQKENIIDESGMPKERFSAEFPKEGPSILRIQQVVRGDSAAYFCASSPATAAYEQYFGPGTRLTVT.